A selection of T cell receptor beta chains follows, all from one sample in a study of blood T cell repertoires in COVID-19. The protocol was immunoSEQ multiplex PCR, while the TCRdb copy is restricted to in-frame clones and leaves out a portion. The sample has roughly 250,000 clones, over 75% seen once. The material sequenced was peripheral blood. Every receptor here comes from a woman in her forties who had recovered from COVID-19. The CDR3 runs from the conserved cysteine through the conserved F or W. Clone size is shown for a subset of rows, as once, few, many or a class of expanded clone.

j_gene,v_gene,abundance,CDR3aa
TRBJ2-1,TRBV9,.,CASSPGLAGGPSYNEQFF
TRBJ2-1,TRBV18,.,CASSPARGGPSEQFF
TRBJ2-2,TRBV11-2,.,CASSPTSGGRTGELFF
TRBJ1-3,TRBV28,.,CASRESGNTIYF
TRBJ2-4,TRBV6-6,.,CASSYSGGIQYF
TRBJ2-7,TRBV6-5,.,CAISQDFSRLEQYF
TRBJ1-2,TRBV27,once,CASTRQGNGNYGYTF
TRBJ1-6,TRBV11-3,.,CASSSRDRVSPLHF
TRBJ2-7,TRBV7-9,.,CATSQSLGYEQYF
TRBJ1-5,TRBV5-1,.,CASSGAIGQYEDKPQHF
TRBJ2-7,TRBV28,.,CASSLVSSGKEISYEQYF
TRBJ1-2,TRBV25-1,.,CASSDNRGSYGYTF
TRBJ1-2,TRBV6-4,.,CASSPLQGEISGYTF
TRBJ1-2,TRBV19,.,CASSIRQGNYGYTF
TRBJ2-7,TRBV4-2,.,CASSQGPILAGGLSSYEQYF
TRBJ1-5,TRBV19,.,CASSLEGSNQPQHF
TRBJ2-7,TRBV11-2,.,CASSFLRDSGEQYF
TRBJ2-7,TRBV19,once,CASSISLLGDEQYF
TRBJ2-7,TRBV30,.,CACGMPYEQYF
TRBJ2-4,TRBV18,.,CASSPRTGLDPLAKNIQYF
TRBJ1-6,TRBV7-2,.,CASSLYGGGSLRSPLHF
TRBJ1-5,TRBV7-8,.,CASSLLDRPNQPQHF
TRBJ1-3,TRBV19,once,CASSMQGTGNTIYF
TRBJ2-2,TRBV19,.,CASSSALGTGSSGELFF
TRBJ2-1,TRBV11-3,.,CASSLDTKRAINEQFF
TRBJ2-3,TRBV27,.,CASSPTSGRRDYTQYF
TRBJ1-2,TRBV7-2,.,CASSFERGYGYTF
TRBJ1-2,TRBV18,.,CASSPQGADGYTF
TRBJ2-1,TRBV15,.,CATSRTGLGYNEQFF
TRBJ1-5,TRBV18,.,CASSPQDLVPQHF
TRBJ2-6,TRBV15,.,CATSSARVLKGANVLTF
TRBJ2-5,TRBV6-6,.,CASSLQTSGGSGETQYF
TRBJ2-3,TRBV15,.,CATSRKTTSTDTQYF
TRBJ1-2,TRBV28,.,CASSSRDGANYGYTF
TRBJ1-5,TRBV19,.,CASSTHRQPQHF
TRBJ1-2,TRBV4-2,few,CASSQDLGARGYTF
TRBJ1-4,TRBV7-8,.,CASTLGTGVGEKLFF
TRBJ1-2,TRBV5-4,.,CASSLDGLPGYGYTF
TRBJ1-3,TRBV7-2,.,CASSLGSGGGNTIYF
TRBJ2-3,TRBV19,once,CASSIPPGRGGLADTQYF
TRBJ2-7,TRBV4-1,.,CASSQALTTGQVAYEQYF
TRBJ2-1,TRBV7-8,once,CASSSFPMTKDEQFF
TRBJ1-6,TRBV19,few,CASSIVGQGNSPLHF
TRBJ2-5,TRBV19,.,CASSNRASRRETQYF
TRBJ2-3,TRBV6-1,.,CASSENRGVPDTQYF
TRBJ2-1,TRBV6-5,.,CASSFRRRNEQFF
TRBJ2-1,TRBV12-3/TRBV12-4,few,CASSRRGYEQFF
TRBJ2-1,TRBV6-1,.,CASSEFGLADYNEQFF
TRBJ2-1,TRBV5-1,once,CASSGAPGTIEQFF
TRBJ2-1,TRBV7-9,.,CASSLWAGLAGYNEQFF
TRBJ2-1,TRBV30,.,CACYTGSYEQFF
TRBJ2-3,TRBV15,.,CATSRRDYSDTQYF
TRBJ2-5,TRBV3-1/TRBV3-2,few,CASSPVPSPSGGAWETQYF
TRBJ2-3,TRBV4-3,.,CASSQDAQSGSTDTQYF
TRBJ2-7,TRBV27,once,CASSFRQGTYEQYF
TRBJ2-1,TRBV4-2,few,CASSQERQGSSYNEQFF
TRBJ1-2,TRBV7-9,once,CASSRTGVGGYTF
TRBJ2-7,TRBV5-8,.,CASSLEQAIVVHEQYF
TRBJ2-7,TRBV4-2,once,CASSQGLSYEQYF
TRBJ1-5,TRBV19,.,CASNRGQVTSNQPQHF